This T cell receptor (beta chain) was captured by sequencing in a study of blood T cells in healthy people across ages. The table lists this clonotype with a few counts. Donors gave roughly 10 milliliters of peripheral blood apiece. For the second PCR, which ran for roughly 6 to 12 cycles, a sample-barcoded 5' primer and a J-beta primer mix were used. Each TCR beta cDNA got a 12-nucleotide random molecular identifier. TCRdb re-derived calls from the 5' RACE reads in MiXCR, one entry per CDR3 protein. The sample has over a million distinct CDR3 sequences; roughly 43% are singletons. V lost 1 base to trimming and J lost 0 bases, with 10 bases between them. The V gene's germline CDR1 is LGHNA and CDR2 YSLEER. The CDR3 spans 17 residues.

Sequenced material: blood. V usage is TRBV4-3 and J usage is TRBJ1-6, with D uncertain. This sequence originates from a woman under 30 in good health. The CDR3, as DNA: TGCGCCAGCAGCCAAGTACGAGCGGGCTCCTATAATTCACCCCTCCACTTT. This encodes CASSQVRAGSYNSPLHF.